The rows below give T cell receptor beta chains drawn from one sample of a study of a mutant IDH1 vaccine in newly diagnosed glioma. Sequencing used immunoSEQ multiplex PCR; TCRdb keeps in-frame clones, though not all of them. The table lists 65,000 to 70,000 clones, approximately 83% of them singletons. The material sequenced was PBMCs, taken from a glioma patient treated with radiotherapy, temozolomide or both. These receptors were obtained from a man aged 25-45 years with glioma. Both conserved end residues are part of each CDR3. The D gene is left open where the match is weak. For some rows the clone size is stated as once, few or many, or as a class when expanded; others skip it.

TRBJ2-4	TRBV7-6	16	NA	NA	CASSLGGNGAKNIQYF	TGTGCCAGCAGCTTAGGTGGGAACGGGGCCAAAAACATTCAGTACTTC
TRBJ2-3	TRBV19	16	NA	TRBD1	CASIGRDRVGTDTQYF	TGTGCCAGTATCGGCCGGGACAGGGTAGGCACAGATACGCAGTATTTT
TRBJ2-1	TRBV14	15	NA	TRBD2	CASSSLAGVGNEQFF	TGTGCCAGCAGCTCACTAGCGGGGGTTGGCAATGAGCAGTTCTTC
TRBJ2-1	TRBV7-8	16	NA	TRBD1	CASSLGAGGAFNEQFF	TGTGCCAGCAGCTTAGGCGCAGGGGGCGCCTTCAATGAGCAGTTCTTC
TRBJ2-7	TRBV30	14	NA	TRBD2	CAWSGAGGPKEQYF	TGTGCCTGGAGTGGAGCGGGGGGGCCGAAAGAGCAGTACTTC
TRBJ2-7	TRBV2	14	NA	NA	CASLIEVTTYEQYF	TGTGCCAGCCTCATAGAAGTCACCACCTACGAGCAGTACTTC
TRBJ2-3	TRBV5-1	17	NA	TRBD2	CASSPTTSGGLTDTQYF	TGCGCCAGCAGCCCAACGACTAGCGGGGGACTAACAGATACGCAGTATTTT
TRBJ1-2	TRBV5-1	14	NA	TRBD1	CASREDRANYGYTF	TGCGCCAGCAGAGAGGACAGGGCCAACTATGGCTACACCTTC
TRBJ2-1	TRBV5-4	14	few	TRBD1	CASSARTGENEQFF	TGTGCCAGCAGCGCGAGGACAGGAGAGAATGAGCAGTTCTTC
TRBJ2-1	TRBV11-2	15	NA	TRBD1	CASSITGQPYNEQFF	TGTGCCAGCAGCATAACGGGACAGCCTTACAATGAGCAGTTCTTC
TRBJ2-3	TRBV5-1	17	NA	TRBD2	CASSLIASGGATDTQYF	TGCGCCAGCAGCTTGATCGCTAGCGGGGGGGCCACAGATACGCAGTATTTT
TRBJ2-7	TRBV27	16	NA	TRBD2	CASSLAGDASSYEQYF	TGTGCCAGCAGTTTGGCGGGGGACGCCAGCTCCTACGAGCAGTACTTC
TRBJ1-5	TRBV30	12	few	NA	CAWSPGTQPQHF	TGTGCCTGGAGTCCGGGGACTCAGCCCCAGCATTTT
TRBJ2-5	TRBV6-1	13	NA	TRBD2	CASNAGGGETQYF	TGTGCCAGCAATGCGGGGGGTGGTGAGACCCAGTACTTC
TRBJ2-5	TRBV13	15	NA	NA	CASSSGLGDQETQYF	TGTGCCAGCAGCAGTGGACTGGGAGATCAAGAGACCCAGTACTTC
TRBJ1-6	TRBV5-1	13	NA	TRBD1	CASSPGTDSPLHF	TGCGCCAGCAGCCCCGGGACAGATTCACCCCTCCACTTT
TRBJ1-6	TRBV19	13	NA	NA	CASSIDRSSPLHF	TGTGCCAGTAGTATAGATCGGAGCTCACCCCTCCACTTT
TRBJ2-1	TRBV5-1	17	NA	TRBD1	CASSLVVPRDSYNEQFF	TGCGCCAGCAGCTTGGTGGTCCCCCGGGACAGTTACAATGAGCAGTTCTTC
TRBJ1-2	TRBV2	16	NA	NA	CASSDWIPKPPDGYTF	TGTGCCAGCAGCGATTGGATACCGAAACCCCCCGATGGCTACACCTTC
TRBJ2-5	TRBV2	13	NA	NA	CASSSGLAETQYF	TGTGCCAGCAGTTCGGGACTGGCAGAGACCCAGTACTTC
TRBJ2-5	TRBV6-7	19	NA	TRBD2	CARGLPGLAGGPGRETQYF	TGTGCCAGGGGTCTGCCGGGACTAGCGGGGGGGCCTGGGCGCGAGACCCAGTACTTC
TRBJ2-7	TRBV6-5	16	NA	NA	CASSYSGLGGNYEQYF	TGTGCCAGCAGTTACTCGGGTTTAGGAGGCAACTACGAGCAGTACTTC
TRBJ2-3	TRBV6-4	16	NA	TRBD1	CASSDSGTGGADTQYF	TGTGCCAGCAGTGACTCCGGGACAGGGGGCGCAGATACGCAGTATTTT
TRBJ2-5	TRBV7-9	12	NA	NA	CASISQGETQYF	TGTGCCTCCATCTCCCAGGGGGAGACCCAGTACTTC
TRBJ2-7	TRBV6-6	15	NA	NA	CASSYSPGRRYEQYF	TGTGCCAGCAGTTACTCTCCAGGGAGACGCTACGAGCAGTACTTC
TRBJ1-4	TRBV7-9	18	NA	NA	CASTLGGTSNALQEKLFF	TGTGCCAGCACCCTGGGCGGGACAAGTAACGCCCTTCAAGAAAAACTGTTTTTT
TRBJ2-5	TRBV6-5	14	NA	NA	CASSRLGGEETQYF	TGTGCCAGCAGTCGGTTAGGAGGGGAAGAGACCCAGTACTTC